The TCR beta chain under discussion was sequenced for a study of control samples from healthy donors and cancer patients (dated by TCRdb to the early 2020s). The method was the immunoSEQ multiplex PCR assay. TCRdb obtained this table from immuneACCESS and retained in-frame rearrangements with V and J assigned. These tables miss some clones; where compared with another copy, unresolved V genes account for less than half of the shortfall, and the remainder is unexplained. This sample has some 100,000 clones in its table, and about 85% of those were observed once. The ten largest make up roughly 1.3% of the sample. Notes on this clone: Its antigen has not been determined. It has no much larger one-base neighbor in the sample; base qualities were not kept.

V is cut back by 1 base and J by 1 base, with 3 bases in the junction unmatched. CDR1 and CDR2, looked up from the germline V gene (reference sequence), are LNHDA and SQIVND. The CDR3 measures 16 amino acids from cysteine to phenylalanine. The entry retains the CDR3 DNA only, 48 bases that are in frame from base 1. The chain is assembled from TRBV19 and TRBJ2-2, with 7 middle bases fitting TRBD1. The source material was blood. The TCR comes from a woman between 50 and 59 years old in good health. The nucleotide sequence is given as TGTGCCAGTAGTATAGGCCGACAGGGGAACACCGGGGAGCTGTTTTTT. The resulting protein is CASSIGRQGNTGELFF.